Listed here are 22 T cell receptor beta chains from one sample, sequenced in a study of T-cell reconstitution after alpha-beta-depleted transplantation in children. Preparation of the TCRbeta library used unique molecular identifiers. TCRdb re-called the PCR reads through MiXCR, storing one row per CDR3 protein. The table lists about 210,000 distinct CDR3 sequences, roughly a sixth of them singletons. Sample: PBMCs, mostly from graft donor cells, taken 360 days after TCRalphabeta/CD19-depleted stem cell transplant. The receptor source for this set is a male patient under 10 years old who had a stem cell transplant for acute lymphoblastic leukemia, so the T cells may come from the graft donor.

The V call is TRBV11-2, the J call TRBJ2-2; possibly TRBD1 for D (6 bases). The germline V gene encodes CDR1 SGHAT and CDR2 FQNNGV. Trimming shortened V by 5 bases and J by 4 bases, and 17 bases separated the two germline ends. The CDR3 extends over 16 amino acids. CDR3 sequence reads: CASSTLVGAGTGELFF. In nucleotides, the CDR3 is TGTGCCAGCAGCACCCTTGTGGGGGCGGGCACCGGGGAGCTGTTTTTT.

J is TRBJ2-1 and V is TRBV20-1; possibly TRBD1 or TRBD2 for D (5 bases each). Trimming left V 5 bases short and J 4 bases short, with 24 bases between. CDR3 length: 17 residues. Germline-derived CDR1 and CDR2 are DFQATT and SNEGSKA (reference sequence). The CDR3 loop reads CSAHPSGRGRSYNEQFF. The CDR3 bases are TGCAGTGCTCACCCGTCGGGGCGAGGCCGATCGTACAATGAGCAGTTCTTC.

This clonotype was detected only a few times. This chain connects TRBV29-1 to TRBJ1-4; possible D gene TRBD1, 6 bases. Germline CDR1 is SQVTM and CDR2 is ANQGSEA. V lost 0 bases and J lost 10, with 18 bases in between. The CDR3 runs 15 residues. The CDR3: CSVEDLPGGVGKLFF. The CDR3 DNA sequence: TGCAGCGTTGAAGATTTGCCCGGGGGCGTTGGAAAACTGTTTTTT.

This clonotype came up a few times. The CDR3 coding sequence is TGTGCCAGCAGTCTCGGACAGGGACCGTTCTTC. Translated: CASSLGQGPFF. The chain employs TRBV6-2 or TRBV6-3 and TRBJ2-1; 8 positions agree with TRBD1. V lost 5 bases, J lost 15 bases, and 6 bases stayed unmatched. This CDR3 is 11 amino acids long. Germline V gives CDR1 MNHEY, CDR2 SVGEGT.

The genes are TRBV10-3 and TRBJ1-4, with 7 bases fitting TRBD1. V lost 1 base to trimming and J lost 5 bases; unmatched junction nucleotides: 10. The CDR3 extends over 17 amino acids. Germline CDR1 is ENHRY and CDR2 is SYGVKD. The CDR3 reads CAISEFSATGRNEKLFF. The CDR3 nucleotides are TGTGCCATCAGTGAGTTTTCGGCGACAGGGCGAAATGAAAAACTGTTTTTT.

This clonotype was observed many times. The chain combines TRBV29-1 with TRBJ2-1; a possible D gene is TRBD1 (6 bases). Germline V gene data show CDR1 as SQVTM and CDR2 as ANQGSEA. V shed 7 bases and J shed 6 bases, with 13 bases lying between them. The CDR3 has 12 residues. The CDR3 is CSAWTAVNEQFF. The CDR3 DNA reads as TGCAGCGCCTGGACAGCAGTCAATGAGCAGTTCTTC.

The rearrangement links TRBV6-2 or TRBV6-3 to TRBJ1-1, with D perhaps matching TRBD1 (6 bases). This CDR3 is 16 amino acids long. V was clipped by 5 bases and J by 3 bases, with 19 bases between them. Germline CDR1 reads MNHEY; CDR2 reads SVGEGT. As DNA, the CDR3 is TGTGCCAGCAGTCTCACACGGACAGTTGGGGACACTGAAGCTTTCTTT. Translated, it gives CASSLTRTVGDTEAFF.

The genes are TRBV20-1 and TRBJ1-1; D is uncertain. Trimming stripped 0 bases from V and 2 bases from J, with 10 bases between. CDR3 size: 14 residues. CDR1 is DFQATT and CDR2 is SNEGSKA in the germline V gene (reference sequence). DNA for the CDR3: TGCAGTGCTAGAGATTTTGGCGGAAACACTGAAGCTTTCTTT. Translated: CSARDFGGNTEAFF.

This clonotype came up once. The V and J genes are TRBV27 and TRBJ2-7, with 7 bases fitting TRBD1. Germline V CDR1 and CDR2: MNHEY, SMNVEV (reference sequence). The ends lost 5 bases at V and 0 bases at J; junction bases unmatched: 13. The CDR3 extends over 17 amino acids. The CDR3: CASSPRPDRVSSYEQYF. CDR3 nucleotides: TGTGCCAGCAGTCCCCGACCAGACAGGGTCAGCTCCTACGAGCAGTACTTC.

The chain links TRBV15 to TRBJ2-5; D is unclear. The CDR3 is 12 residues long. The germline CDR1 and CDR2 sequences are LNHNV and YYDKDF (reference sequence). V was cut by 2 bases and J by 7 bases, with 8 bases left in between. The CDR3 region is CATSRRRTTQYF. DNA of the CDR3: TGTGCCACCAGCAGAAGAAGGACGACCCAGTACTTC.

This chain links TRBV12-3 or TRBV12-4 with TRBJ2-5; tentatively, D is TRBD1 (6 bases). The CDR3 is 13 amino acids. The V gene lost 2 bases and the J gene lost 5 bases, with 9 bases spanning the gap. The CDR3 here is CASSLMQGETQYF. In DNA form, the CDR3 reads TGTGCCAGCAGTTTAATGCAGGGGGAGACCCAGTACTTC.

Only a few counts were recorded for this clonotype. The rearrangement uses TRBV3-1 and TRBJ1-6; D perhaps matches TRBD1 (5 bases). Germline V lookup: CDR1 LGHDT, CDR2 YNNKEL (reference sequence). Trimming shortened V by 2 bases and J by 10 bases, and 9 bases separated the two germline ends. The CDR3 has 13 amino acids. The CDR3 region has the DNA TGTGCCAGCAGCCAAACGGGGGTCTCACCCCTCCACTTT. Protein sequence: CASSQTGVSPLHF.

This sequence joins TRBV20-1 and TRBJ2-7; tentatively, D is TRBD1 or TRBD2 (5 bases each). Germline CDR1 is DFQATT and CDR2 is SNEGSKA (reference sequence). CDR3 length: 13 residues. V was pared by 6 bases and J by 2 bases, with 14 bases between. In nucleotides, the CDR3 is TGCAGTGCGGGTACACAGGAGGCCTACGAGCAGTACTTC. This encodes CSAGTQEAYEQYF.

The chain employs TRBV9 and TRBJ1-4; tentatively, D is TRBD1 (6 bases). The germline CDR1 and CDR2 sequences are SGDLS and YYNGEE. V lost 0 bases, J lost 8 bases, and 14 bases lay in between. The CDR3 loop spans 15 amino acids. This chain's CDR3 is CASSVVAGGAEKLFF. CDR3 in DNA: TGTGCCAGCAGCGTAGTAGCGGGGGGCGCCGAAAAACTGTTTTTT. Filled out from reference TRBV9 and TRBJ1-4, the complete variable domain reads DSGVTQTPKHLITATGQRVTLRCSPRSGDLSVYWYQQSLDQGLQFLIQYYNGEERAKGNILERFSAQQFPDLHSELNLSSLELGDSALYFCASSVVAGGAEKLFFGSGTQLSVL.

The CDR3 loop is CASSLDSGARETQYF. Here the CDR3 DNA reads TGCGCCAGCAGCTTGGATTCGGGTGCACGGGAGACCCAGTACTTC. V and J are TRBV5-1 and TRBJ2-5; D is uncertain. V was shortened by 0 bases and J by 5 bases, with 14 bases between the two germline ends. This CDR3 is built from 15 residues. Germline V gene data show CDR1 as SGHRS and CDR2 as YFSETQ.

This clonotype has just a few counts. The rearrangement links TRBV27 to TRBJ2-2, with 7 bases fitting TRBD2. With V trimmed by 7 bases and J by 4 bases, 18 bases remained unmatched. Germline V lookup: CDR1 MNHEY, CDR2 SMNVEV (reference sequence). CDR3 length equals 18 residues. The CDR3, as DNA: TGTGCCAGCAACGACAATGGGGCTAGGGCTAGCGGCACCGGGGAGCTGTTTTTT. Its protein is CASNDNGARASGTGELFF.

This clonotype was seen a handful of times. The chain carries TRBV4-2 and TRBJ1-6; no definite D call. There are 13 residues in the CDR3. The germline gives CDR1 LGHNA, CDR2 YNFKEQ. V was clipped by 0 bases and J by 8 bases, with 5 bases between them. CDR3: CASSQESHSPLHF. The CDR3, as DNA: TGTGCCAGCAGCCAAGAATCGCATTCACCCCTCCACTTT.

V gene TRBV10-3 combines with J gene TRBJ1-2; 7 nucleotides match TRBD1. The CDR3 consists of 15 residues. The ends lost 10 bases at V and 2 bases at J; junction bases unmatched: 13. Germline V gene lookup returns CDR1 ENHRY and CDR2 SYGVKD. The CDR3, as DNA: TGTGCCACTGGCCCCCTGACAGGGACCAACTATGGCTACACCTTC. This gives the protein CATGPLTGTNYGYTF.

This clonotype has more than one count but fewer than ten. The chain carries TRBV7-9 and TRBJ2-7; TRBD2 matches at 9 bases. The trim removed 1 base at V and 6 bases at J, leaving 4 bases unmatched. There are 14 residues in the CDR3. Germline CDR1 and CDR2: SEHNR and FQNEAQ (reference sequence). CDR3 sequence reads: CASSLGGGAGEQYF. DNA of the CDR3: TGTGCCAGCAGCTTAGGCGGGGGGGCCGGCGAGCAGTACTTC.

The chain has TRBV6-1 and TRBJ2-1, with 7 positions matching TRBD2. Germline loops: CDR1 MNHNS, CDR2 SASEGT. The CDR3 totals 14 residues. V was clipped by 4 bases and J by 8 bases; unmatched bases: 8. CDR3: CASSVSLGRDEQFF. The CDR3 DNA is TGTGCCAGCAGTGTAAGTCTTGGGAGGGATGAGCAGTTCTTC.

The V call is TRBV11-2, the J call TRBJ2-3; 9 bases match TRBD2. CDR1 SGHAT and CDR2 FQNNGV come from the germline V gene. The CDR3 length is 16 residues. V lost 1 base, J lost 1 base, and 3 bases stayed unmatched. CDR3 protein: CASSLGAGGGTDTQYF. The CDR3 nucleotides read TGTGCCAGCAGCTTAGGAGCGGGAGGAGGCACAGATACGCAGTATTTT.

The V and J genes are TRBV11-2 and TRBJ2-3; D is unresolved. The CDR3 loop spans 17 amino acids. Per germline, CDR1 SGHAT and CDR2 FQNNGV. The germline V and J ends were trimmed by 1 base and 2 bases, with 16 bases remaining between them. The chain's CDR3 is CASSLVSEQLVTDTQYF. CDR3 nucleotides: TGTGCCAGCAGCTTAGTTTCTGAACAACTGGTCACAGATACGCAGTATTTT.